This T cell receptor beta chain was obtained from a study of blood T cells in healthy people across ages. General study findings and limits: With age, beta diversity per million T cells declined roughly linearly, significantly by about 40.

For the second PCR, which ran for about 6 to 11 cycles, a sample-barcoded 5' primer and a J-beta primer mix were used. TCRdb reanalysed the 5' RACE reads using MiXCR and keeps one entry per CDR3 protein. The sample records 500,000 to 700,000 distinct CDR3 sequences, approximately 30% being singletons. This clonotype was seen a handful of times. The antigen remains unidentified. Sequencing was done on a sample of blood. The source is a woman of 80 years or more in good health.

The CDR3 region has the DNA TGTGCCACCAGTGATTTGCAGGGGAGCTCTGGCTACACCTTC. Residues: CATSDLQGSSGYTF. The V call is TRBV24-1, the J call TRBJ1-2, with a tentative D call TRBD1 (6 bases). The germline V gene has CDR1 KGHDR and CDR2 SFDVKD. The V end lost 0 bases, the J end lost 7 bases, and 11 bases lay between the germline ends. The CDR3 extends over 14 amino acids.